One sample yielded the 9 T cell receptor beta chains listed below, sequenced in a study of cytomegalovirus exposure and HLA in healthy donors. The primer mix had 60 Vbeta and 13 Jbeta primers. The table came from immunoSEQ multiplex PCR; TCRdb's copy has only in-frame clones and leaves some out. The sample consists of roughly 61,000 clones, roughly 90% of them appearing once. The sequenced material came from PBMCs. The receptors come from a young man in good health and CMV-seropositive.

The chain is built from TRBV11-2 and TRBJ1-1, with a possible D match to TRBD1 (5 bases). The V end was cut by 1 base, the J end by 0 bases, with 6 bases between. The germline CDR1 and CDR2 sequences are SGHAT and FQNNGV. CDR3 length: 14 residues. CDR3 bases: TGTGCCAGCAGCTTAGGGGGGGTGAACACTGAAGCTTTCTTT. Protein sequence: CASSLGGVNTEAFF. The full variable domain, with the rest looked up from reference TRBV11-2 and TRBJ1-1, is EAGVAQSPRYKIIEKRQSVAFWCNPISGHATLYWYQQILGQGPKLLIQFQNNGVVDDSQLPKDRFSAERLKGVDSTLKIQPAKLEDSAVYLCASSLGGVNTEAFFGQGTRLTVV.

This chain uses TRBV28 with TRBJ1-2; D is uncertain. CDR1 and CDR2 from the germline V gene are MDHEN and SYDVKM. Between the trimmed V and J ends, which lost 1 base and 4 bases, there was a span of 13 bases. The CDR3 runs 15 residues. The CDR3 loop is CASSLLGSAGYGYTF. The CDR3, as DNA: TGTGCCAGCAGTTTATTGGGCTCGGCAGGCTATGGCTACACCTTC.

This chain links TRBV6-1 with TRBJ2-3; TRBD2 matches 9 bases. CDR3 length: 15 amino acids. Looked up from germline, CDR1 is MNHNS and CDR2 is SASEGT. Trimming took 5 bases from V and 4 from J; bases not matched to a gene: 7. The CDR3 region is CASSTLAGQSDTQYF. The CDR3 DNA follows: TGTGCCAGCAGTACCCTAGCGGGACAATCAGATACGCAGTATTTT.

J is TRBJ2-1 and V is TRBV14; perhaps TRBD1 as D (6 bases). Germline V lookup: CDR1 SGHDN, CDR2 FVKESK. V was trimmed by 1 base and J by 7 bases, leaving 8 bases between them. The CDR3 contains 13 residues. The CDR3 loop is CASSQVRGNEQFF. As DNA, the CDR3 is TGTGCCAGCAGCCAAGTCAGGGGAAATGAGCAGTTCTTC.

The chain links TRBV6-5 to TRBJ1-6, with a weak D call TRBD1 (6 bases). Germline CDR1 is MNHEY and CDR2 is SVGAGI. The germline V and J ends were trimmed by 5 bases and 10 bases, with 12 bases remaining between them. The CDR3 has 13 residues. The CDR3 here is CASSRERGSPLHF. In nucleotides, the CDR3 is TGTGCCAGCAGTCGGGAAAGGGGGTCACCCCTCCACTTT.

Details on this clone: The sample holds other DNA sequences that translate to the same CDR3. V gene TRBV4-2 combines with J gene TRBJ1-1; 7 nucleotides align to TRBD1. The CDR3 totals 17 residues. V shed 0 bases and J 11 bases; nucleotides not matched to a gene: 18. Germline loops: CDR1 LGHNA, CDR2 YNFKEQ. The CDR3 bases are TGTGCCAGCAGCCAAGACCCCCCCCGCCAGGGGGGAAGGGGGGCTTTCTTT. Translated, it gives CASSQDPPRQGGRGAFF.

The chain joins TRBV7-9 to TRBJ2-2, with a weak D call TRBD2 (5 bases). V was trimmed by 7 bases and J by 1 base, leaving 13 bases between them. Germline lookup yields CDR1 SEHNR and CDR2 FQNEAQ (reference sequence). The CDR3 sequence is 15 residues long. Written as DNA, the CDR3 is TGTGCCAGCACCCTGTACGGGAAGAACACCGGGGAGCTGTTTTTT. Amino acid sequence: CASTLYGKNTGELFF.

This clone has a single count. V usage is TRBV6-5 and J usage is TRBJ2-7, with D maybe TRBD1 (5 bases). From germline, CDR1 is MNHEY and CDR2 SVGAGI. The CDR3 spans 15 residues. The V end was cut by 2 bases, the J end by 2 bases, with 13 bases between. In DNA form, the CDR3 reads TGTGCCAGCAGTTACGCCAAGGGGTCTCCCTACGAGCAGTACTTC. This gives the protein CASSYAKGSPYEQYF.

The rearrangement joins TRBV11-1 to TRBJ2-4, with 10 bases aligning to TRBD2. J lost 2 bases, V lost 5 bases, and 6 bases had no gene match. CDR1 is SGHAT, CDR2 FQDESV, per germline (reference sequence). This CDR3 has 16 residues. The CDR3 loop is CASSQRTSGTKNIQYF. The DNA of the CDR3 is TGTGCCAGCAGCCAAAGGACTAGCGGAACCAAAAACATTCAGTACTTC.